This T cell receptor beta chain was sequenced during a study of breast tumors, draining lymph nodes, adjacent tissues (dated by TCRdb to about 2016). For context, the study as a whole: Breast cancer patients provided tumor, adjacent nontumor tissue and axillary lymph nodes, and the study compared the TCR beta repertoires across these three sources. The study was designed to assess the relationships and possible T-cell exchange between tumor, surrounding tissue and draining lymph node repertoires in human breast cancer.

Concerning this clonotype: Its antigen is unknown. This may be a read error: a much more frequent sequence differs by one nucleotide.

Sequenced on an Illumina HiSeq 2000. TCR beta chain libraries were generated through multiplex PCR amplification. High-throughput sequencing was used to analyze the amplified TCR beta chain products. The raw public data were reprocessed by TCRdb itself: fastp quality trimming at Q25, MiXCR clonotype calling, in-frame beta chains only. Under each unique CDR3 protein, matching rows form one entry showing the most common genes and DNA. This sample comprises about 150,000 distinct CDR3 sequences, 20% to 25% of them detected only once. The top ten clonotypes cover 2.5% to 3% of the sample. The axillary draining lymph nodes of breast cancer patients were the source of the lymph node samples. From the cysteine through the phenylalanine, the CDR3 covers 12 amino acids. The entry retains the CDR3 DNA only, 36 bases that are in frame from base 1. Looking up the germline V gene (reference sequence) yields CDR1 MNHEY and CDR2 SMNVEV.

The research as a whole found: Tumor and nontumor tissue repertoires were found to be significantly more similar in luminal-like than in basal-like breast cancer. A scenario in which most tumor T cells derive from the lymph node and then expand within tumor tissue was judged to be consistent with the data. T-cell repertoire diversity in tumors was found to be lower than in lymph nodes but higher than in nontumor tissue, and preferential V and J gene usage was observed. The study presented the conclusion that tumor T cells originate in lymph nodes as consistent with a hypothesis, not as something directly demonstrated.

Rearrangement joined TRBV27 to TRBJ2-1, with an unclear D gene assignment. The sample taken for sequencing was axillary lymph node tissue. The TCR comes from a female donor with breast cancer. Some clones in this sample may be carry-over from other donors' samples. The nucleotides are TGTGCCAGCAGCCTGGGGTACGGTGAGCAGCTCTTC. It codes for CASSLGYGEQLF.